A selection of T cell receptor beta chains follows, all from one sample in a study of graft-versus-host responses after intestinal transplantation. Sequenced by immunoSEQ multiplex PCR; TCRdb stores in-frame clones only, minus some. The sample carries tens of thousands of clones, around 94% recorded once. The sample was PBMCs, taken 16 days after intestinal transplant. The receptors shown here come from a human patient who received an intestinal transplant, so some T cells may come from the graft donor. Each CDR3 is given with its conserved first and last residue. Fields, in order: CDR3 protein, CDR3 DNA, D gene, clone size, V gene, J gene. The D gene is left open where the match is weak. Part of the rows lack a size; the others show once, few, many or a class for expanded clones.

CASSLAPSRRRDSPLHF	TGTGCCAGCAGCTTAGCGCCCAGTCGACGACGGGATTCACCCCTCCACTTT	-	-	TRBV7-2	TRBJ1-6
CASSVGGTEETQYF	TGTGCCAGCAGCGTAGGGGGGACTGAAGAGACCCAGTACTTC	-	-	TRBV9	TRBJ2-5
CASIEGTHEQFF	TGTGCCAGCATAGAGGGGACCCATGAGCAGTTCTTC	-	-	TRBV2	TRBJ2-1
CASSMGLAYEQYF	TGTGCCAGTAGTATGGGCCTAGCCTACGAGCAGTACTTC	-	-	TRBV19	TRBJ2-7
CATSTLGTPGGSSYNEQFF	TGTGCCACCAGCACCCTAGGGACCCCAGGGGGTAGCTCCTACAATGAGCAGTTCTTC	TRBD1	-	TRBV15	TRBJ2-1
CASSSPGLQGEGEKLFF	TGTGCCAGCAGTTCCCCCGGCTTACAGGGGGAGGGTGAAAAACTGTTTTTT	TRBD1	once	TRBV28	TRBJ1-4
CASSFGGQTYEQYF	TGTGCCAGCAGCTTCGGGGGACAGACCTACGAGCAGTACTTC	-	-	TRBV11-2	TRBJ2-7
CASSLLGWETQYF	TGTGCCAGTAGCCTCCTAGGGTGGGAGACCCAGTACTTC	-	few	TRBV19	TRBJ2-5
CASSAGGGSYEQYF	TGTGCCAGCAGCGCGGGCGGGGGCTCCTACGAGCAGTACTTC	TRBD2	-	TRBV13	TRBJ2-7
CASSPDDPTYEQYF	TGTGCCAGCAGCCCTGATGACCCCACCTACGAGCAGTACTTC	-	-	TRBV28	TRBJ2-7
CASSSLGRDEQYF	TGTGCCAGCAGCTCACTTGGGCGAGACGAGCAGTACTTC	-	-	TRBV7-3	TRBJ2-7
CASSFLGSDGYTF	TGTGCCAGCAGCTTTCTGGGAAGCGATGGCTACACCTTC	-	-	TRBV7-9	TRBJ1-2
CASRERQISTNEQFF	TGTGCCAGCAGGGAAAGACAGATATCAACCAATGAGCAGTTCTTC	-	-	TRBV6-5	TRBJ2-1
CASSGRLIEQFF	TGCGCCAGCAGCGGGCGGCTAATAGAGCAGTTCTTC	-	-	TRBV10-2	TRBJ2-1
CASSFGPREGEAFF	TGTGCCAGCAGCTTCGGGCCCCGGGAAGGTGAAGCTTTCTTT	-	-	TRBV7-4	TRBJ1-1
CASSPTSSGGYEQYF	TGTGCCAGCAGCCCTACCTCCTCCGGGGGCTACGAGCAGTACTTC	-	few	TRBV7-8	TRBJ2-7
CASSLRLGSSYEQYF	TGCGCCAGCAGCTTGAGACTAGGCTCTTCCTACGAGCAGTACTTC	-	-	TRBV5-1	TRBJ2-7
CASSLFGQGDTDTQYF	TGTGCCAGCAGTTTATTCGGACAGGGGGACACAGATACGCAGTATTTT	TRBD1	-	TRBV27	TRBJ2-3
CASSEPGIDGYTF	TGTGCCAGCAGTGAACCAGGGATCGATGGCTACACCTTC	-	-	TRBV2	TRBJ1-2
CASSTGWETQYF	TGTGCCAGCAGCACAGGGTGGGAGACCCAGTACTTC	-	few	TRBV5-4	TRBJ2-5
CARRAPGHRQFYSNQPQHF	TGTGCCAGAAGGGCTCCGGGACACCGACAATTTTATAGCAATCAGCCCCAGCATTTT	-	-	TRBV5-3	TRBJ1-5
CASSPHHSVAGADTQYF	TGTGCCAGCAGCCCACATCATTCCGTTGCCGGCGCAGATACGCAGTATTTT	-	-	TRBV9	TRBJ2-3
CASSLGVGTSYEQYF	TGTGCCAGCAGTCTTGGGGTGGGCACCTCCTACGAGCAGTACTTC	-	-	TRBV28	TRBJ2-7
CASSRTFPDEQFF	TGTGCCAGCAGCCGGACTTTCCCGGATGAGCAGTTCTTC	-	-	TRBV28	TRBJ2-1
CASSSTRDRPWDGYTF	TGTGCCAGCAGTTCCACGAGGGACCGACCCTGGGATGGCTACACCTTC	-	-	TRBV2	TRBJ1-2
CASSYSGGEQYF	TGTGCCAGCAGTTACTCAGGGGGCGAGCAGTACTTC	-	-	TRBV6-6	TRBJ2-7
CASSTGADERQYF	TGTGCCAGCAGTACCGGGGCCGACGAACGGCAGTACTTC	-	-	TRBV6-4	TRBJ2-7
CASSLAGQGARETQYF	TGTGCCAGCAGCTTAGCTGGACAGGGGGCACGGGAGACCCAGTACTTC	TRBD1	-	TRBV7-8	TRBJ2-5
CASSLAGVTEAFF	TGTGCCAGCAGTTTAGCAGGGGTCACTGAAGCTTTCTTT	-	-	TRBV27	TRBJ1-1
CASSYSGGLADTQYF	TGTGCCAGCAGTTACTCGGGGGGTTTGGCAGATACGCAGTATTTT	-	-	TRBV6-5	TRBJ2-3
CASSLAGNTEAFF	TGTGCCAGCAGCTTAGCCGGGAACACTGAAGCTTTCTTT	-	-	TRBV7-8	TRBJ1-1
CASSSTGLAGGNEQYF	TGTGCCAGCAGCTCGACAGGACTAGCGGGAGGCAACGAGCAGTACTTC	TRBD2	-	TRBV13	TRBJ2-7
CASSEDIWRRRTETQYF	TGTGCCAGCAGTGAAGATATATGGAGACGTAGGACAGAGACCCAGTACTTC	-	-	TRBV6-1	TRBJ2-5
CATSRVASGSTDTQYF	TGTGCCACCAGCAGAGTGGCTAGCGGGAGCACAGATACGCAGTATTTT	TRBD2	-	TRBV15	TRBJ2-3